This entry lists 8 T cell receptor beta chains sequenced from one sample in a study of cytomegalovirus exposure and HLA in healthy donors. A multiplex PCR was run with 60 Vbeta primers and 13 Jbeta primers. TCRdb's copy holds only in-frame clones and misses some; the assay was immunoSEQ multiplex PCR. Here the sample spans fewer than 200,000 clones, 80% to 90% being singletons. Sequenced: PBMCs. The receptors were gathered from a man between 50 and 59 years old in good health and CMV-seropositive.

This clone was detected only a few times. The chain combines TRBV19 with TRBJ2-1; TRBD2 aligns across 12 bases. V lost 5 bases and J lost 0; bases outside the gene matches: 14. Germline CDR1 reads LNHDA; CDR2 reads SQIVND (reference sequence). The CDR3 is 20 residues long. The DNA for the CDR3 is TGTGCCAGTAGTCCCCCACCGGGACTAGCGGGCCTGGGCTCCTACAATGAGCAGTTCTTC. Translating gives CASSPPPGLAGLGSYNEQFF.

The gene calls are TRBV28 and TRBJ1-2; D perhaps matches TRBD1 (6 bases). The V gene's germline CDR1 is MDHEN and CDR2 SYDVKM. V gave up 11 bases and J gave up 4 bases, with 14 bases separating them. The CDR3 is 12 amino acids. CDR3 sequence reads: CASRLDSYGYTF. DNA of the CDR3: TGTGCCTCAAGGTTGGACAGCTATGGCTACACCTTC.

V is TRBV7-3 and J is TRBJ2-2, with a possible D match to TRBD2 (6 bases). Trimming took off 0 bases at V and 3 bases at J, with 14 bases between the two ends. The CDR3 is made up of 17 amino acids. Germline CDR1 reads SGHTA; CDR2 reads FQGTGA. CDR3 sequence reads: CASSLTAGPRDTGELFF. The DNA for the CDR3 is TGTGCCAGCAGCTTAACTGCGGGGCCAAGGGACACCGGGGAGCTGTTTTTT.

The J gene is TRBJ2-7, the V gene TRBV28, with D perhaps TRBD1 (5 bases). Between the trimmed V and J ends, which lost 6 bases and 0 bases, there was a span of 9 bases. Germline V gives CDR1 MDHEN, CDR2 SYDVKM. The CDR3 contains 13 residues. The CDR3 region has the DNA TGTGCCAGCAGGGACACGAGCTCCTACGAGCAGTACTTC. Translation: CASRDTSSYEQYF.

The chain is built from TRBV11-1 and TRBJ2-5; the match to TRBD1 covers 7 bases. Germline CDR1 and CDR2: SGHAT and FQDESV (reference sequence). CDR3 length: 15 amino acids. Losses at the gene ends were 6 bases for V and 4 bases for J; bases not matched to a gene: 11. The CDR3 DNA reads TGTGCCAGCAGGGGCTCGAGGGGGCGAGGAGAGACCCAGTACTTC. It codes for CASRGSRGRGETQYF.

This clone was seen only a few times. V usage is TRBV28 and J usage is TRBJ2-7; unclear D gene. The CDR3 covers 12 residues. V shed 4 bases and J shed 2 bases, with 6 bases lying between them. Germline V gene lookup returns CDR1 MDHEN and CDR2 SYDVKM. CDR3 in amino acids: CASSSATYEQYF. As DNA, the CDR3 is TGTGCCAGCAGTTCCGCGACCTACGAGCAGTACTTC.

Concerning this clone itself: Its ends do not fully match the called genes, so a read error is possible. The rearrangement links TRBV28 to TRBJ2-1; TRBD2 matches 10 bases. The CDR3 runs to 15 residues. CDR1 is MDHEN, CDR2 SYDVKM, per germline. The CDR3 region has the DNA TGTACCAGCAGTTTGCCTAGCGGGGGTGGCAATGAGCAGTTCTTC. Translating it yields CTSSLPSGGGNEQFF.

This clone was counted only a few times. The DNA for the CDR3 is TGCGCCAGCAGTATAGACAGGAGCTATGGCTACACCTTC. The encoded protein is CASSIDRSYGYTF. The rearrangement uses TRBV10-1 and TRBJ1-2; the D gene is possibly TRBD1 (6 bases). Germline-derived CDR1 and CDR2 are WNHNN and SYGVQD (reference sequence). V lost 5 bases, J lost 4 bases, and 11 bases lay in between. This CDR3 comprises 13 residues.